A selection of T cell receptor beta chains follows, all from one sample in a study of cytomegalovirus exposure and HLA in healthy donors. The assay was immunoSEQ multiplex PCR, and TCRdb's table has in-frame clones only and misses some. The table gives approximately 110,000 clones; the top ten clones make up about 0.93% of it. The material sequenced was PBMCs. These receptors all stem from a young man in good health and CMV-seronegative. Each CDR3 is given with its conserved first and last residue. The D gene is left open where the match is weak.

TRBV5-1,TRBJ2-3,-,TGCGCCAGCAGCTTGGCAGTCTGGACAGATACGCAGTATTTT,CASSLAVWTDTQYF
TRBV7-4,TRBJ1-3,-,TGTGCCAGCAGGAACGAGACTTCCCCTACCTATTTAGGAAACACCATATATTTT,CASRNETSPTYLGNTIYF
TRBV11-2,TRBJ2-3,-,TGTGCCAGCAGCCCTTCAGGGCGAAGGGATGCAGATACGCAGTATTTT,CASSPSGRRDADTQYF
TRBV30,TRBJ2-2,-,TGTGCCCTTACATTGGGGCCCGGGGAGCTGTTTTTT,CALTLGPGELFF
TRBV10-3,TRBJ1-2,TRBD1,TGTGCCATCAGTGATAAGACAGGGGATGCTGGCTACACCTTC,CAISDKTGDAGYTF
TRBV5-1,TRBJ2-1,-,TGCGCCAGCAGCAGCCGGGTCTCCTACAATGAGCAGTTCTTC,CASSSRVSYNEQFF
TRBV9,TRBJ2-1,-,TGTGCCAGCAGCCCTACGGGGGACTCCTACAATGAGCAGTTCTTC,CASSPTGDSYNEQFF
TRBV18,TRBJ2-1,-,TGTGCCAGCTCACCACAGACAGCCCCTCTCAATGAGCAGTTCTTC,CASSPQTAPLNEQFF
TRBV11-2,TRBJ2-7,-,TGTGCCAGCAGCTTAGTATCCCCCTACGAGCAGTACTTC,CASSLVSPYEQYF
TRBV4-1,TRBJ2-1,TRBD2,TGCGCCAGCAGCCCACAAACTCCGGGACTAGCGGATGGAGAGCAGTTCTTC,CASSPQTPGLADGEQFF
TRBV11-2,TRBJ2-3,-,TGTGCCAGCAGCTCTGTCCCGGAGGGCTGGACTCAGGATACGCAGTATTTT,CASSSVPEGWTQDTQYF
TRBV28,TRBJ1-2,TRBD1,TGTGCCAGCAGCATTGGACAGGAGGTCTATGGCTACACCTTC,CASSIGQEVYGYTF
TRBV2,TRBJ1-2,TRBD1,TGTGCCAGCCAGGGGGACAAGAATTATGGCTACACCTTC,CASQGDKNYGYTF
TRBV2,TRBJ2-7,-,TGTGCCAGCAGTGAAGACCGACAGAGCTCCTACGAGCAGTACTTC,CASSEDRQSSYEQYF
TRBV6-4,TRBJ2-3,TRBD2,TGTGCCAGCAGTGACTCTTCGGGGGGTCGGACAGATACGCAGTATTTT,CASSDSSGGRTDTQYF
TRBV5-6,TRBJ2-3,-,TGTGCCAGCAGCTTGGTTCAACAGACGGCAGATACGCAGTATTTT,CASSLVQQTADTQYF
TRBV9,TRBJ1-2,-,TGTGCCAGCAGCGCCGGACAGTTGGGCTACACCTTC,CASSAGQLGYTF
TRBV11-3,TRBJ2-2,-,TGTGCCAGCAGCTTACTGAACACCGGGGAGCTGTTTTTT,CASSLLNTGELFF
TRBV29-1,TRBJ2-1,TRBD1,TGCAGCAAGGGACAGGGCCATGAGCAGTTCTTC,CSKGQGHEQFF
TRBV19,TRBJ1-5,-,TGTGCCGTCTCCACAGGGACCCGACAGCCCCAGCATTTT,CAVSTGTRQPQHF
TRBV6-5,TRBJ1-2,-,TGTGCCAGCAGTTACGATCGAGGAGGGAGATATGGCTACACCTTC,CASSYDRGGRYGYTF
TRBV30,TRBJ1-1,-,TGTGCCTGGAGTGTACGGACTATCGGGAGGGCTGAAGCTTTCTTT,CAWSVRTIGRAEAFF
TRBV9,TRBJ2-6,-,TGTGCCAGCAGCTTCAGATCTACAGGGTCCGGGGCCAACGTCCTGACTTTC,CASSFRSTGSGANVLTF
TRBV6-6,TRBJ2-3,TRBD2,TGTGCCAGCAAAAGCGGGAGGCGCCGTTCCACAGATACGCAGTATTTT,CASKSGRRRSTDTQYF
TRBV9,TRBJ2-7,-,TGTGCCAGCAGCGTAGCCCTCAGGGCGTACGAGCAGTACTTC,CASSVALRAYEQYF
TRBV18,TRBJ1-1,-,TGTGCCAGCTCACCACGAGCATTCACTGAAGCTTTCTTT,CASSPRAFTEAFF
TRBV28,TRBJ2-7,-,TGTGCCAGCAGCGTACAGGGAGTTAGTACCCACGAGCAGTACTTC,CASSVQGVSTHEQYF
TRBV6-6,TRBJ2-7,-,TGTGCCAGCAGTTACTCGCTGACTTACGAGCAGTACTTC,CASSYSLTYEQYF
TRBV4-1,TRBJ2-1,-,TGCGCCAGCAGCCCGACACGGGAGAATGAGCAGTTCTTC,CASSPTRENEQFF
TRBV9,TRBJ1-6,TRBD1,TGTGCCAGCAGCGGGACAGGGGTCCCTAATTCACCCCTCCACTTT,CASSGTGVPNSPLHF
TRBV5-1,TRBJ2-3,-,TGCGCCAGCAGCTTGGACAGAGCCAGCACAGATACGCAGTATTTT,CASSLDRASTDTQYF
TRBV6-1,TRBJ1-4,-,TGTGCCAGCAGTGAATGGGAGGGTGAAAAACTGTTTTTT,CASSEWEGEKLFF
TRBV27,TRBJ1-1,-,TGTGCCAGCAGTTTATCGTTACAGGGTATCACTGAAGCTTTCTTT,CASSLSLQGITEAFF
TRBV6-1,TRBJ1-5,TRBD1,TGTGCCAGCAGTGAAGCGCCTCAGGGGGCGGGTCAGCCCCAGCATTTT,CASSEAPQGAGQPQHF
TRBV5-1,TRBJ1-1,-,TGCGCCAGCAGCTTTTCGGTGAACACTGAAGCTTTCTTT,CASSFSVNTEAFF
TRBV28,TRBJ1-2,TRBD1,TGTGCCAGCAGCCGAATGACAGGGCGCGGCTATGGCTACACCTTC,CASSRMTGRGYGYTF
TRBV30,TRBJ2-2,-,TGTGCCTGGAGTACCTCGGGGGGCAACACCGGGGAGCTGTTTTTT,CAWSTSGGNTGELFF
TRBV29-1,TRBJ2-1,TRBD1,TGCAGCACCTGGGACAGGGGCGCCCCTTACCTCAATGAGCAGTTCTTC,CSTWDRGAPYLNEQFF
TRBV5-1,TRBJ1-3,TRBD1,TGCGCCAGCAGCCAAGGACCTCCGGGACAGGGATCGGCTGGAAACACCATATATTTT,CASSQGPPGQGSAGNTIYF
TRBV7-9,TRBJ1-2,-,TGTGCCAGCAGCCTCGACTCACCTTCCTATGGCTACACCTTC,CASSLDSPSYGYTF
TRBV10-3,TRBJ2-1,TRBD2,TGTGCCATCAGTGAGTCCCTAGCGGACAATGAGCAGTTCTTC,CAISESLADNEQFF
TRBV19,TRBJ1-2,-,TGTGCCAGTAGTATAGAGGCGGGGGGCGGAATCTATGGCTACACCTTC,CASSIEAGGGIYGYTF
TRBV19,TRBJ2-1,-,TGTGCCAGTAGCCCGGGACTCCCCCTGAATGAGCAGTTCTTC,CASSPGLPLNEQFF
TRBV7-3,TRBJ1-2,-,TGTGCCAGCAGCCGAGACCTAGGCGGGGGCTACACCTTC,CASSRDLGGGYTF
TRBV2,TRBJ2-7,-,TGTGCCAGCAGTGAACAGGATTCCTACGAGCAGTACTTC,CASSEQDSYEQYF
TRBV30,TRBJ1-1,-,TGTGCCTGGAGTCATATGACGGAGGGCTTGGTCACTGAAGCTTTCTTT,CAWSHMTEGLVTEAFF
TRBV30,TRBJ2-5,TRBD2,TGTGCCTGGAGTCCCGGCGCGGGAGTTGAGACCCAGTACTTC,CAWSPGAGVETQYF